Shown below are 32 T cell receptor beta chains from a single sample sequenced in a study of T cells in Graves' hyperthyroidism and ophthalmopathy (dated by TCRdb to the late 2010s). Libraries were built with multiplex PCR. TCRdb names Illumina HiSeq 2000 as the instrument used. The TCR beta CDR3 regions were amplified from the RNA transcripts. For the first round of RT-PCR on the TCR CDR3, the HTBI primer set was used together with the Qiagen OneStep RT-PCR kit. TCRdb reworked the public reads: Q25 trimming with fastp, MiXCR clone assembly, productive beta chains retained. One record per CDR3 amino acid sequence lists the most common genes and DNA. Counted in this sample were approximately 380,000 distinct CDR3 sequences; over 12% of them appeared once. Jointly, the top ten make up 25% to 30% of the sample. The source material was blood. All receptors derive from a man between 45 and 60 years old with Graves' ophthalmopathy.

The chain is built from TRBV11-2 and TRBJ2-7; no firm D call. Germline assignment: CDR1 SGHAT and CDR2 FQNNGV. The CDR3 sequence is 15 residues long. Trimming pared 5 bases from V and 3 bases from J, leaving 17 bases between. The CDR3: CASSPPNDPNYEQYF. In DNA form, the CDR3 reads TGTGCCAGCAGCCCACCCAACGACCCTAACTACGAGCAGTACTTC.

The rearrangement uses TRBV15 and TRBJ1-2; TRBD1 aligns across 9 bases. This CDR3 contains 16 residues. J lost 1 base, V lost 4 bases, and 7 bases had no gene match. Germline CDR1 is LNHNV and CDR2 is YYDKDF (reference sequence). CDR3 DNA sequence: TGTGCCACCAGCACAGGACAGGGGACGTTTAACTATGGCTACACCTTC. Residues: CATSTGQGTFNYGYTF.

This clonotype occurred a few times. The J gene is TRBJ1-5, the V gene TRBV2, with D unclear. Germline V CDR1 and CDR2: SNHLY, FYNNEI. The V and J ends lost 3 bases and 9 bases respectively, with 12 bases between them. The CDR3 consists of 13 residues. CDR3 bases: TGTGCCAGCAGTGAGTTACAGATGGGGCCCCAGCATTTT. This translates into CASSELQMGPQHF.

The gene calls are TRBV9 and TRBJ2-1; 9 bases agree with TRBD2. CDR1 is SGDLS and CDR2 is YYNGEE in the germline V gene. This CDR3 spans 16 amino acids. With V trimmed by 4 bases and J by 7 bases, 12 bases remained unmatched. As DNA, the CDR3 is TGTGCCAGCAGCCCATTAGCGGGAGTCGGATGGAATGAGCAGTTCTTC. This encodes CASSPLAGVGWNEQFF. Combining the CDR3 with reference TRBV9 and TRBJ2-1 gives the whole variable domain DSGVTQTPKHLITATGQRVTLRCSPRSGDLSVYWYQQSLDQGLQFLIQYYNGEERAKGNILERFSAQQFPDLHSELNLSSLELGDSALYFCASSPLAGVGWNEQFFGPGTRLTVL.

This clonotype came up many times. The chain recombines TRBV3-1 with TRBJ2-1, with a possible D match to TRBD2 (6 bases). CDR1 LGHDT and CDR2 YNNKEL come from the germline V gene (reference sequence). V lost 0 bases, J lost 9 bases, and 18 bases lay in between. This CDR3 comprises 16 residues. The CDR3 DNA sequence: TGTGCCAGCAGCCAAGATCGGGGGTGGGCGGGGATTGAGCAGTTCTTC. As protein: CASSQDRGWAGIEQFF.

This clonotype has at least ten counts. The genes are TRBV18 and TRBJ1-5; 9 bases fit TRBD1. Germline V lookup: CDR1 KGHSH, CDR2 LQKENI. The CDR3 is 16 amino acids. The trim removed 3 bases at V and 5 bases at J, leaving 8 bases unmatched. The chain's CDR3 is CASSPLATGGDQPQHF. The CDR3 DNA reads TGTGCCAGCTCACCCCTGGCCACAGGGGGCGATCAGCCCCAGCATTTT.

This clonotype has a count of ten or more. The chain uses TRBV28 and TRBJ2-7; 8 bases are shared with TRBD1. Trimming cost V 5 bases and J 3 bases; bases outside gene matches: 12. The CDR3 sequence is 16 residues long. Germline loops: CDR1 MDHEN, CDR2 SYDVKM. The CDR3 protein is CASSGGTGRGYYEQYF. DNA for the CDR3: TGTGCCAGCAGTGGAGGGACAGGCCGTGGGTACTACGAGCAGTACTTC.

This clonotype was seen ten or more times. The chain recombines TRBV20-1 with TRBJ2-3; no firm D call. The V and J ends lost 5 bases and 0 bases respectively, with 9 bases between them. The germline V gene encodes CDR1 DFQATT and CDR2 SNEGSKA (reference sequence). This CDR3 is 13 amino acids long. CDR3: CSALDSSTDTQYF. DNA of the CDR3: TGCAGTGCTCTAGACTCGAGCACAGATACGCAGTATTTT.

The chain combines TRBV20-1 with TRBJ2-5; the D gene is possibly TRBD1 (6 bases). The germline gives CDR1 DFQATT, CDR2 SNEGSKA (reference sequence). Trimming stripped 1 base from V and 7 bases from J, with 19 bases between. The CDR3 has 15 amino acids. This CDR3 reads CSARVSGGRLGTQYF. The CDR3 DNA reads TGCAGTGCTAGAGTTTCTGGGGGCAGGTTGGGGACCCAGTACTTC.

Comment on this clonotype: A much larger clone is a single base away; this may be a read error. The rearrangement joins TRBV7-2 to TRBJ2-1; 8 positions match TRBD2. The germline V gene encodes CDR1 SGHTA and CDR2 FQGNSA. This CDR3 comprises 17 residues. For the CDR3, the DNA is TGTGCCAGCGGCTTAGATTTACGGACTAGCTCATACAATGAGCAGTTCTTC. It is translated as CASGLDLRTSSYNEQFF. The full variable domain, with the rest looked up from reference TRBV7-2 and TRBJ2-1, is GAGVSQSPSNKVTEKGKDVELRCDPISGHTALYWYRQSLGQGLEFLIYFQGNSAPDKSGLPSDRFSAERTGGSVSTLTIQRTQQEDSAVYLCASGLDLRTSSYNEQFFGPGTRLTVL.

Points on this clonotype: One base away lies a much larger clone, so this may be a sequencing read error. For the CDR3, the DNA is TGTGCCAGCGGTTACCGGACTAGCGGGAGGGGCTTGGGGACAGATACGCAGTATTTT. Translating gives CASGYRTSGRGLGTDTQYF. V usage is TRBV6-5 and J usage is TRBJ2-3; 15 bases align to TRBD2. Germline CDR1 and CDR2: MNHEY and SVGAGI. The CDR3 covers 19 residues.

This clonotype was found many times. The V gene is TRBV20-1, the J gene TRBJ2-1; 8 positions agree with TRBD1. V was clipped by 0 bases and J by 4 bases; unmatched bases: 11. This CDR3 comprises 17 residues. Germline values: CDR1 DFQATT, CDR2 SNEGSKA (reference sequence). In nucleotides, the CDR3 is TGCAGTGCTAGAGACAGGGGGCGCGACGGGAATTACAATGAGCAGTTCTTC. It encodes CSARDRGRDGNYNEQFF.

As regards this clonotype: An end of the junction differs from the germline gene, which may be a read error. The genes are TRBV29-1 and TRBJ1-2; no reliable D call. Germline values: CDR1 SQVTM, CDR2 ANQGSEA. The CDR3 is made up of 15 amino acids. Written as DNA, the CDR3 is TGCAGCGTTTACGGACTCGGGCCCTCGGGCTATGGCTACGCCTTC. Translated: CSVYGLGPSGYGYAF.

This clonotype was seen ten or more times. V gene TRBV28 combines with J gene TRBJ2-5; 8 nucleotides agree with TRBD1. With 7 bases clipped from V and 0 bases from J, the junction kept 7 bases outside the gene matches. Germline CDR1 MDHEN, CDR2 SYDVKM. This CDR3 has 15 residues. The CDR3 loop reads CASTAGQAYQETQYF. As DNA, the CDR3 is TGTGCCAGCACCGCGGGACAGGCGTACCAAGAGACCCAGTACTTC.

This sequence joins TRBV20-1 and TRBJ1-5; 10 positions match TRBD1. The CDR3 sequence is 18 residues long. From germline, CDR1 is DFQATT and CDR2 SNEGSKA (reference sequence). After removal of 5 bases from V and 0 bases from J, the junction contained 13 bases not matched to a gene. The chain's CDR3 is CSAPGDPDRGLSNQPQHF. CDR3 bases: TGCAGTGCTCCGGGAGATCCAGACAGGGGGCTTAGCAATCAGCCCCAGCATTTT.

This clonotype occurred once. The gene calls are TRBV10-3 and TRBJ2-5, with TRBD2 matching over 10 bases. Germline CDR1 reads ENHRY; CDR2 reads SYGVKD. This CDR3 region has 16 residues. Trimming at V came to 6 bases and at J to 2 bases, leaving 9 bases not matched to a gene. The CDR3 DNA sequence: TGTGCCATCAGGGGCACTAGCGGGACGGAGCAAGAGACCCAGTACTTC. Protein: CAIRGTSGTEQETQYF.

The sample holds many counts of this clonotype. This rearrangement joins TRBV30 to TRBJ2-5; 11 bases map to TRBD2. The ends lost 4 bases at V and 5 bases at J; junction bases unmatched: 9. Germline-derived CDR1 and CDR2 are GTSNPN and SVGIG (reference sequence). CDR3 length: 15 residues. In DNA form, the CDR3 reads TGTGCCTGGAACCTACTAGCGGGAGCGGGTGAGACCCAGTACTTC. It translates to CAWNLLAGAGETQYF.

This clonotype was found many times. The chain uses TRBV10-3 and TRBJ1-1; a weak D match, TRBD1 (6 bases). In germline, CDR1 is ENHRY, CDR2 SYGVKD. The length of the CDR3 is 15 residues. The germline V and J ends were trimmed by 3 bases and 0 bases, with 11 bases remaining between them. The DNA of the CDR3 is TGTGCCATCAGTGAAGGGGGGCGAATGAACACTGAAGCTTTCTTT. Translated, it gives CAISEGGRMNTEAFF.

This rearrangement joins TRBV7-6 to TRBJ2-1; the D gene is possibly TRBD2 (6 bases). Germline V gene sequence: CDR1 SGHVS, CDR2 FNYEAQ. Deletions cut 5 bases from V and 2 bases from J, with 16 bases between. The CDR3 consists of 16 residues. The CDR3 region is CASSPSGGGTYNEQFF. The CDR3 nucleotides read TGTGCCAGCAGCCCCAGCGGTGGCGGGACCTACAATGAGCAGTTCTTC.

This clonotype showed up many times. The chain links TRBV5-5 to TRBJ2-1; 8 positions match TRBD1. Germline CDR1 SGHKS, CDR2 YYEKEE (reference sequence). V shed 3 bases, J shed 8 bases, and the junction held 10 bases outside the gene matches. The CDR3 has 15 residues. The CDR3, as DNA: TGTGCCAGCAGCTCCGCAGGGGGCCGGGAACATGAGCAGTTCTTC. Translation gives CASSSAGGREHEQFF.

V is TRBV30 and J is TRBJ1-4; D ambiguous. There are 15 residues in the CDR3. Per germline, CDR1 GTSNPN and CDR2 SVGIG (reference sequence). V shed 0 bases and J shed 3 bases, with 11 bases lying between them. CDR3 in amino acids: CAWSVMTPPNEKLFF. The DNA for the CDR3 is TGTGCCTGGAGTGTAATGACTCCCCCTAATGAAAAACTGTTTTTT.

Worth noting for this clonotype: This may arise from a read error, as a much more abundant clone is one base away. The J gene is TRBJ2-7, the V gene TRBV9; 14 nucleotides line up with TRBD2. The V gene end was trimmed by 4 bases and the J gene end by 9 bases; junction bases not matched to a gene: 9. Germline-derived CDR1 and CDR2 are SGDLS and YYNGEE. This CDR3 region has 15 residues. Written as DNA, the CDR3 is TGTGCCAGCAGCCCCGTGACTAGCGGGAGGGGAGGGCAGTACTTC. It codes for CASSPVTSGRGGQYF.

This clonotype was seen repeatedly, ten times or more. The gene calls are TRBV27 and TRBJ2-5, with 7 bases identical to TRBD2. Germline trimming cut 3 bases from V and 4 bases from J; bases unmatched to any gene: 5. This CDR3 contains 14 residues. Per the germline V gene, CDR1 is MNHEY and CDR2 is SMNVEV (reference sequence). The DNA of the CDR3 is TGTGCCAGCAGTTTTACCAGCGGGGCAGAGACCCAGTACTTC. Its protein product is CASSFTSGAETQYF.

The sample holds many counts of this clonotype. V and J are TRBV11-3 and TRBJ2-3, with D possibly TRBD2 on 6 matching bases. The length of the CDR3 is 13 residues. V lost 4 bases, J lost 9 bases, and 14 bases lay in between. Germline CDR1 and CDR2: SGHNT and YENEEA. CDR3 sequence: CASSSRDGWTQYF. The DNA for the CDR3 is TGTGCCAGCAGCTCGCGGGACGGTTGGACGCAGTATTTT.

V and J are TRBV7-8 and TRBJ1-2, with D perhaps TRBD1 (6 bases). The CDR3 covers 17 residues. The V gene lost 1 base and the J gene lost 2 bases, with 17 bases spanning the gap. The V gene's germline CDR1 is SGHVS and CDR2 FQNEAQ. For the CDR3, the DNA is TGTGCCAGCAGCTTAGGCGAAGGACAGATCTTAAACTATGGCTACACCTTC. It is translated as CASSLGEGQILNYGYTF.

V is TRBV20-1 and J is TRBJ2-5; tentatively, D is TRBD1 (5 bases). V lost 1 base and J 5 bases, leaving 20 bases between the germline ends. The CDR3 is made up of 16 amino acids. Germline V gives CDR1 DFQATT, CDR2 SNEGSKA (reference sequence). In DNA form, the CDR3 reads TGCAGTGCTAGAGGGATTGGGGCCGCAGGTGGGGAGACCCAGTACTTC. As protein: CSARGIGAAGGETQYF.

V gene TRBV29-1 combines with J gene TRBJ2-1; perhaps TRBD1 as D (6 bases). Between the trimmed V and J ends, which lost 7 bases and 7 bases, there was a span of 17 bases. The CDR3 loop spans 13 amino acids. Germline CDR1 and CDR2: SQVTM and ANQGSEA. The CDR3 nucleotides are TGCAGCGCTCAGAGGGGGATGGAGAATGAGCAGTTCTTC. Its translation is CSAQRGMENEQFF.

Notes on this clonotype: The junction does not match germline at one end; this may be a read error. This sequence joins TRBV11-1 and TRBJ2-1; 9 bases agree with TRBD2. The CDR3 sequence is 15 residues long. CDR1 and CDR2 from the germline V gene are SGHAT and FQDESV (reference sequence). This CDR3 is CASSFVSGSYNEQLF. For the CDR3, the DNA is TGTGCCAGCAGCTTCGTTAGCGGGAGTTATAATGAGCAGCTCTTC.

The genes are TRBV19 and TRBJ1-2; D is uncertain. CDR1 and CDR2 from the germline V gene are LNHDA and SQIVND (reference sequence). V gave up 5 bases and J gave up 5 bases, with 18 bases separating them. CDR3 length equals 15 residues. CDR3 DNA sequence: TGTGCCAGTAGTGTAAACCTAAGGACCGGTTATGGCTACACCTTC. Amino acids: CASSVNLRTGYGYTF.

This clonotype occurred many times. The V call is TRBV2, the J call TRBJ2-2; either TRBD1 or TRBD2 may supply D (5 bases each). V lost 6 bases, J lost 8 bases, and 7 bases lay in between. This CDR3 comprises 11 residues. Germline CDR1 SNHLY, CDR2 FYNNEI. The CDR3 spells CASRGEGELFF. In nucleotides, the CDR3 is TGTGCCAGCAGGGGGGAGGGGGAGCTGTTTTTT.

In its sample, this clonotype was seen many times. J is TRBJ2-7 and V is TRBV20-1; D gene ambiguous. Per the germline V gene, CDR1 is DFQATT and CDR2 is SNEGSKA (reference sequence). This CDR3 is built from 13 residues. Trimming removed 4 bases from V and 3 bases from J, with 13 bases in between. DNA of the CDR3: TGCAGTGCTACCGGCCCAAAAGACTACGAGCAGTACTTC. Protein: CSATGPKDYEQYF.

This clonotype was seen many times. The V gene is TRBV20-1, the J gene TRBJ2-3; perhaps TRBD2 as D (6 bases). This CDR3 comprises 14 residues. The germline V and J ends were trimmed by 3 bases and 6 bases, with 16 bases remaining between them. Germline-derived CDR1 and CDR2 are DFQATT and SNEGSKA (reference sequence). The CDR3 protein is CSASAGLAMDTQYF. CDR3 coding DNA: TGCAGTGCTAGCGCAGGTCTAGCGATGGATACGCAGTATTTT.